What follows describes a single T cell receptor beta chain. How the authors handled the data: Counts of nucleated cells, estimated from reference gene primer amplification, were obtained. Only in-frame clones appear in the TCRdb table, and some are missing; sequencing was by immunoSEQ multiplex PCR. The V and J calls and clone size are taken from that table; D and trimming were inferred from the DNA. Of around 200,000 clones listed, 70% to 85% were seen once; the top ten hold 5.5% to 7.5%. This entry belongs to a study of blood T cell repertoires in COVID-19. For the study at large: Acute-phase and convalescent COVID-19 samples originated in the United States, Italy and Spain. T cells, B-cell-depleted T cells, or PBMCs provided the cDNA or gDNA that served as material.

This CDR3 spans 15 amino acids. Trimming stripped 1 base from V and 4 bases from J, with 11 bases between. CDR1 and CDR2 (germline): MGHRA, YSYEKL. This chain uses TRBV4-1 with TRBJ1-5; D gene uncertain. Sequencing was done on a sample of peripheral blood. This TCR was sampled from a human donor in a cohort sampled during active COVID-19. The CDR3 coding sequence is TGCGCCAGCAGCCAAGCTGGACGGGGAAATCAGCCCCAGCATTTT. Protein sequence: CASSQAGRGNQPQHF.